Listed below are T cell receptor beta chains from one sample, sequenced in a study of PD-L1 blockade in urothelial cancer. The table came from immunoSEQ multiplex PCR; TCRdb's copy has only in-frame clones and leaves some out. The repertoire holds under 150,000 clones, about 89% seen once, with approximately 1.7% in the top ten. The sequences come from PBMCs, collected around atezolizumab (anti-PD-L1) treatment. The receptors here all came from a man aged 55 to 70 with urothelial cancer. Each CDR3 is given with its conserved first and last residue. D genes are given only for firm matches. Size tells how often a clone was seen (once, few, many) or the class of an expanded clone, and some rows leave it out.

>TRBJ1-2|TRBV19|NA|NA
CASSISGFEGYTF
TGTGCCAGTAGTATTTCAGGGTTCGAAGGCTACACCTTC
>TRBJ1-2|TRBV7-9|few|NA
CASSPREYSYGYTF
TGTGCCAGCAGCCCCCGCGAGTACAGCTATGGCTACACCTTC
>TRBJ2-3|TRBV5-4|NA|NA
CASSLRASTSITDTQYF
TGTGCCAGCAGCTTACGGGCTAGCACTTCGATCACAGATACGCAGTATTTT
>TRBJ2-7|TRBV19|NA|TRBD2
CASSIISGDLREQYF
TGTGCCAGTAGTATTATTAGCGGGGACCTCCGGGAGCAGTACTTC
>TRBJ2-5|TRBV7-2|NA|NA
CASSWAIEETQYF
TGTGCCAGCAGCTGGGCCATCGAAGAGACCCAGTACTTC
>TRBJ2-7|TRBV27|NA|TRBD1
CASSSEPGTGFYEQYF
TGTGCCAGCAGTTCTGAACCCGGGACAGGGTTCTACGAGCAGTACTTC
>TRBJ2-7|TRBV6-1|NA|NA
CASSEYGGYEQYF
TGTGCCAGCAGTGAATACGGAGGCTACGAGCAGTACTTC
>TRBJ1-3|TRBV28|NA|NA
CASSLGHLSGNTIYF
TGTGCCAGCAGTTTAGGGCATCTCTCTGGAAACACCATATATTTT
>TRBJ1-4|TRBV5-4|NA|NA
CASSKNSLTNEKLFF
TGTGCCAGCAGTAAGAACAGCCTTACTAATGAAAAACTGTTTTTT
>TRBJ2-1|TRBV7-9|NA|TRBD2
CASSSRLAGSYNEQFF
TGTGCCAGCAGCTCAAGACTAGCGGGCTCCTACAATGAGCAGTTCTTC
>TRBJ2-7|TRBV23-1|once|NA
CASSQSSVGRYEQYF
TGCGCCAGCAGTCAATCATCGGTGGGGCGATACGAGCAGTACTTC
>TRBJ2-3|TRBV18|NA|TRBD2
CASSRTSGSRDTQYF
TGTGCCAGCTCACGTACTAGCGGGAGTCGTGATACGCAGTATTTT
>TRBJ1-3|TRBV21-1|NA|NA
CASSKVWPSYF
TGTGCCAGCAGCAAAGTTTGGCCGTCATATTTT
>TRBJ2-7|TRBV9|NA|TRBD2
CASSAGGGRDREQYF
TGTGCCAGCAGCGCCGGGGGGGGCAGGGATCGCGAGCAGTACTTC
>TRBJ1-2|TRBV27|NA|TRBD1
CASRLRRDSNTNYGYTF
TGTGCCAGCAGACTGCGCCGGGACAGCAATACTAACTATGGCTACACCTTC
>TRBJ1-5|TRBV6-6|NA|NA
CASSYGQGGDQPQHF
TGTGCCAGCAGTTACGGGCAGGGCGGGGATCAGCCCCAGCATTTT
>TRBJ2-1|TRBV11-2|NA|TRBD1
CASSPGQGGNYNEQFF
TGTGCCAGCAGCCCCGGACAGGGTGGGAACTACAATGAGCAGTTCTTC
>TRBJ1-3|TRBV6-1|NA|TRBD1
CASSGVGAGQGWWNTIYF
TGTGCCAGCAGTGGAGTGGGGGCCGGACAGGGTTGGTGGAACACCATATATTTT
>TRBJ2-3|TRBV5-1|NA|NA
CASSSPEGLTRHTDTQYF
TGCGCCAGCAGTTCTCCCGAGGGACTTACGAGGCACACAGATACGCAGTATTTT
>TRBJ2-7|TRBV7-2|NA|NA
CASSLVGQGQYF
TGTGCCAGCAGCTTAGTTGGGCAGGGGCAGTACTTC
>TRBJ2-1|TRBV21-1|NA|NA
CASSRKSGFGGSYNEQFF
TGTGCCAGCAGCCGTAAGTCGGGATTCGGGGGCTCCTACAATGAGCAGTTCTTC
>TRBJ2-7|TRBV27|NA|NA
CASSLTRGEQYF
TGTGCCAGCAGTTTAACTCGGGGCGAGCAGTACTTC
>TRBJ1-2|TRBV5-1|NA|TRBD1
CASSLEQGAKGYTF
TGCGCCAGCAGCTTGGAGCAGGGGGCTAAGGGCTACACCTTC
>TRBJ2-6|TRBV27|NA|NA
CASSAVPASGANVLTF
TGTGCCAGCAGTGCGGTGCCAGCATCTGGGGCCAACGTCCTGACTTTC
>TRBJ1-2|TRBV10-3|NA|NA
CATQPGVNYGYTF
TGTGCCACCCAGCCGGGGGTTAACTATGGCTACACCTTC
>TRBJ2-7|TRBV6-1|few|NA
CASSHLRTVGEQYF
TGTGCCAGCAGTCATCTTCGGACAGTGGGCGAGCAGTACTTC
>TRBJ2-5|TRBV28|NA|TRBD2
CASSVWASGGRGETQYF
TGTGCCAGCAGCGTATGGGCTAGCGGGGGCCGGGGCGAGACCCAGTACTTC
>TRBJ2-7|TRBV5-1|NA|NA
CASSAGLIPHEQYF
TGCGCCAGCAGCGCGGGCCTAATTCCCCACGAGCAGTACTTC
>TRBJ1-5|TRBV27|few|TRBD1
CASSYDRGQPQHF
TGTGCCAGCAGCTATGACAGGGGTCAGCCCCAGCATTTT
>TRBJ2-2|TRBV11-3|NA|TRBD1
CASTSHGTGYDTGELFF
TGTGCCAGCACCTCCCATGGGACAGGGTATGACACCGGGGAGCTGTTTTTT
>TRBJ1-1|TRBV18|NA|NA
CASSPLGGNTEAFF
TGTGCCAGCTCACCACTCGGGGGGAACACTGAAGCTTTCTTT
>TRBJ1-2|TRBV12-2|once|NA
CASPGQGSYYGYTF
TGTGCAAGTCCCGGACAGGGGTCCTACTATGGCTACACCTTC
>TRBJ2-3|TRBV5-1|many|NA
CASSLAGADTQYF
TGCGCCAGCAGCTTGGCCGGGGCAGATACGCAGTATTTT
>TRBJ1-1|TRBV6-5|few|NA
CASRGGNTEAFF
TGTGCCAGCCGGGGGGGCAACACTGAAGCTTTCTTT
>TRBJ2-3|TRBV12-5|NA|NA
CASGASQVTDTQYF
TGTGCTAGTGGTGCCTCCCAGGTAACAGATACGCAGTATTTT
>TRBJ2-3|TRBV4-1|NA|NA
CASSQVSSLGTDTQYF
TGCGCCAGCAGCCAAGTATCGTCCCTAGGCACAGATACGCAGTATTTT
>TRBJ1-6|TRBV7-9|NA|NA
CASSLSRGGSYNSPLHF
TGTGCCAGCAGCTTAAGCCGCGGAGGCTCCTATAATTCACCCCTCCACTTT
>TRBJ2-7|TRBV7-2|NA|TRBD1
CASSSMSPGQGRDEQYF
TGTGCCAGCAGCTCAATGTCTCCGGGACAGGGTAGGGACGAGCAGTACTTC
>TRBJ1-5|TRBV2|once|NA
CASRGGSGGQPQHF
TGTGCCAGCAGGGGGGGGAGCGGTGGTCAGCCCCAGCATTTT
>TRBJ2-3|TRBV19|NA|NA
CASSIGLSTDTQYF
TGTGCCAGTAGTATAGGGCTTAGCACAGATACGCAGTATTTT
>TRBJ2-1|TRBV10-3|NA|NA
CAISAGLYNEQFF
TGTGCCATCAGTGCGGGACTTTACAATGAGCAGTTCTTC
>TRBJ2-1|TRBV6-1|once|TRBD1
CASSPGQGDYNEQFF
TGTGCCAGCAGCCCCGGACAGGGGGACTACAATGAGCAGTTCTTC
>TRBJ2-3|TRBV5-4|once|NA
CASSFERPRLDTQYF
TGTGCCAGCAGCTTCGAAAGGCCCCGACTGGATACGCAGTATTTT
>TRBJ1-1|TRBV19|NA|NA
CASSIPPRGGVAEAFF
TGTGCCAGTAGTATCCCTCCGAGAGGGGGAGTCGCTGAAGCTTTCTTT
>TRBJ2-3|TRBV29-1|NA|NA
CSVEERDNTDTQYF
TGCAGCGTCGAAGAGAGAGACAACACAGATACGCAGTATTTT
>TRBJ2-5|TRBV6-5|NA|TRBD2
CASSYWREAAWETQYF
TGTGCCAGCAGTTACTGGCGGGAGGCGGCCTGGGAGACCCAGTACTTC
>TRBJ1-1|TRBV7-9|once|TRBD1
CASSPGTVNTEAFF
TGTGCCAGCAGCCCCGGGACAGTGAACACTGAAGCTTTCTTT
>TRBJ2-7|TRBV10-3|few|NA
CAIKPGGREQYF
TGTGCCATCAAACCTGGGGGGAGGGAGCAGTACTTC
>TRBJ2-6|TRBV9|NA|NA
CASSVGPLTGRSGANVLTF
TGTGCCAGCAGCGTAGGACCCCTGACAGGCCGCTCTGGGGCCAACGTCCTGACTTTC
>TRBJ1-2|TRBV2|NA|NA
CASSVGANGYTF
TGTGCCAGCAGTGTCGGAGCGAATGGCTACACCTTC
>TRBJ1-2|TRBV28|NA|NA
CASSTGPTNYGYTF
TGTGCCAGCAGTACAGGGCCCACTAACTATGGCTACACCTTC
>TRBJ2-1|TRBV5-4|NA|NA
CASSLTVPNEQFF
TGTGCCAGCAGCTTGACGGTTCCGAATGAGCAGTTCTTC
>TRBJ2-3|TRBV7-6|NA|NA
CASSFGQDTQYF
TGTGCCAGCAGCTTTGGACAGGATACGCAGTATTTT
>TRBJ2-3|TRBV7-9|NA|TRBD2
CASSLVGGRGAIDTQYF
TGTGCCAGCAGCTTAGTGGGTGGGCGGGGGGCCATAGATACGCAGTATTTT
>TRBJ1-2|TRBV9|NA|NA
CASSVGGSTTYGYTF
TGTGCCAGCAGCGTAGGCGGCAGTACCACCTATGGCTACACCTTC
>TRBJ2-7|TRBV7-9|few|NA
CASSLVRQDPYEQYF
TGTGCCAGCAGCTTAGTTCGACAGGATCCCTACGAGCAGTACTTC
>TRBJ2-2|TRBV10-3|NA|TRBD2
CAISVAGGPNTGELFF
TGTGCCATCTCCGTAGCGGGAGGGCCGAACACCGGGGAGCTGTTTTTT